The 8 T cell receptor beta chains given below trace back to one sample, sequenced in a study of cytomegalovirus exposure and HLA in healthy donors. The primer mix had 60 Vbeta and 13 Jbeta primers. Data came from immunoSEQ multiplex PCR; TCRdb stores just in-frame clones and leaves some out. The table has around 100,000 clones, approximately 60% seen once; the top ten hold about 2.2%. Sequenced input: PBMCs. The receptors originated from a woman in her thirties in good health and CMV-seronegative.

The rearrangement uses TRBV7-9 and TRBJ2-7, with 14 bases fitting TRBD2. The V gene end was trimmed by 2 bases and the J gene end by 5 bases; junction bases not matched to a gene: 5. Germline V lookup: CDR1 SEHNR, CDR2 FQNEAQ (reference sequence). This CDR3 has 16 amino acids. The CDR3 region is CASSLFLGLAGDEQYF. The CDR3 nucleotides read TGTGCCAGCAGCTTATTCTTGGGACTAGCGGGAGACGAGCAGTACTTC.

This clone was observed a handful of times. The rearrangement links TRBV9 to TRBJ2-7; TRBD2 aligns across 11 bases. J lost 6 bases, V lost 0 bases, and 5 bases had no gene match. Germline V lookup: CDR1 SGDLS, CDR2 YYNGEE. This CDR3 has 15 residues. As DNA, the CDR3 is TGTGCCAGCAGCGTAGGGGTCCTAGCGGGAGGCGAGCAGTACTTC. Residues: CASSVGVLAGGEQYF.

Here the CDR3 reads CASSLGGRSVETQYF. CDR3 nucleotides: TGTGCCAGCAGCTTAGGGGGCAGAAGCGTCGAGACCCAGTACTTC. The rearrangement links TRBV7-2 to TRBJ2-5; D possibly corresponds to TRBD1 (5 bases). Between the trimmed V and J ends, which lost 1 base and 5 bases, there was a span of 14 bases. The length of the CDR3 is 15 residues. Germline CDR1 is SGHTA and CDR2 is FQGNSA.

This clone has more than one count but fewer than ten. The rearrangement uses TRBV28 and TRBJ2-5, with 13 bases that match TRBD2. The CDR3 extends over 17 amino acids. Germline-derived CDR1 and CDR2 are MDHEN and SYDVKM. After removal of 3 bases from V and 3 bases from J, the junction contained 7 bases not matched to a gene. CDR3 bases: TGTGCCAGCAGTTTGTGGACTAGCGGGAGATCGGAAGAGACCCAGTACTTC. Protein product: CASSLWTSGRSEETQYF. Full variable domain (outside the CDR3, taken from reference TRBV28 and TRBJ2-5): DVKVTQSSRYLVKRTGEKVFLECVQDMDHENMFWYRQDPGLGLRLIYFSYDVKMKEKGDIPEGYSVSREKKERFSLILESASTNQTSMYLCASSLWTSGRSEETQYFGPGTRLLVL.

The V gene is TRBV5-1, the J gene TRBJ2-1; D ambiguous. The CDR3 has 12 amino acids. The V gene's germline CDR1 is SGHRS and CDR2 YFSETQ. With 4 bases removed from V and 4 bases from J, the gap between germline ends came to 6 bases. In DNA, the CDR3 is TGCGCCAGCAGCGTCACATACAATGAGCAGTTCTTC. Protein sequence: CASSVTYNEQFF.

This clone has just one count. V gene TRBV7-9 combines with J gene TRBJ2-6; TRBD2 aligns across 8 bases. Germline V lookup: CDR1 SEHNR, CDR2 FQNEAQ (reference sequence). With V trimmed by 7 bases and J by 9 bases, 14 bases remained unmatched. This CDR3 contains 16 residues. CDR3 region: CASTAPGGMGVNVLTF. CDR3 nucleotides: TGTGCCAGCACCGCTCCGGGGGGGATGGGTGTCAACGTCCTGACTTTC.

The chain combines TRBV19 with TRBJ2-6; 7 bases match TRBD2. Looked up from germline, CDR1 is LNHDA and CDR2 is SQIVND (reference sequence). There are 17 residues in the CDR3. V was pared by 7 bases and J by 1 base, with 10 bases of the junction left unmatched. In DNA form, the CDR3 reads TGTGCCAGTACCTGGGGGGGGGAGAGTTCTGGGGCCAACGTCCTGACTTTC. The encoded protein is CASTWGGESSGANVLTF.

This chain links TRBV28 with TRBJ1-6; D call uncertain. V dropped 8 bases and J dropped 3 bases, with 20 bases sitting between them. The germline gives CDR1 MDHEN, CDR2 SYDVKM. The CDR3 runs 17 residues. The CDR3 sequence is CASYGRERRVYNSPLHF. The CDR3 region has the DNA TGTGCCAGCTATGGGAGGGAAAGGAGAGTCTATAATTCACCCCTCCACTTT.